The rows below give T cell receptor beta chains drawn from one sample of a study of T cell repertoires in cytomegalovirus infection. Each CDR3 protein is one row after TCRdb ran MiXCR on the reads. The sample lists just under 550,000 distinct CDR3 sequences, 26% occurring once. The specimen was PBMCs. Receptors originate from a human donor in good health (CMV status not recorded). Some clones in this sample may be carry-over from other donors' samples. Both conserved end residues are part of each CDR3. Size is omitted from some rows. Given values are once, few, many or a class for expanded clones.

- | TRBV7-9 | CASSSTEAEAFF
few | TRBV19 | CASSITGQNIQYF
many | TRBV7-9 | CASSSNPGLAGKYEQFF
few | TRBV5-6 | CASSLSGGPDYRYF
many | TRBV7-2 | CASSVGGTNTEAFF
- | TRBV6-2/TRBV6-3 | CASRLKNTEAFF
- | TRBV20-1 | CSATGLGTEAFF
many | TRBV12-3/TRBV12-4 | CASSLAPGRDEQFF
- | TRBV14 | CASSPLGKDGQETQYF
few | TRBV20-1 | CSAPAGQGTSPLHF
- | TRBV4-1 | CASSQDWLAGGRGETQYF
few | TRBV20-1 | CSARQGSDEQFF
- | TRBV12-3/TRBV12-4 | CASSDQTVEFQHF
- | TRBV11-3 | CASSGWGRGGDEQFF
- | TRBV5-4 | CASSADAGGTEAFF
- | TRBV29-1 | CSSRGGDYGYTF
few | TRBV5-4 | CASSSGQVSEKLFF
- | TRBV28 | CASSPFDGRSSYEQYF
many | TRBV7-2 | CASSLDRDREQFF
few | TRBV6-5 | CASSYSRTIQETQYF
- | TRBV6-5 | CASRIGDSRLEAFF
- | TRBV28 | CASSSHVNSPLHF
- | TRBV24-1 | CATSDSQGNSNQPQHF
many | TRBV7-6 | CASSPTGVTNTGELFF
few | TRBV12-3/TRBV12-4 | CASNKRQVMNTEAFF
- | TRBV6-5 | CASSSPTSGGTDTQYF
- | TRBV4-3 | CASSPEGTSSEETQYF
many | TRBV4-2 | CASSQQTGYEQYF
many | TRBV7-2 | CASSLDFTPSYGYTF
- | TRBV28 | CASGDFAKGYTF
- | TRBV7-2 | CASSGYSGRRADTQYF
- | TRBV7-2 | CASSLGTGLYEQYF
- | TRBV23-1 | CAPRIRGVNYGYTF
- | TRBV28 | CASSLAIGRRTSGEQYF
- | TRBV12-5 | CASGQGGLNTEAFF
- | TRBV7-3 | CASSRRNGGEGLNGVFF
many | TRBV7-9 | CASSAGTGAGYTF
few | TRBV6-1 | CASSYSQGPLGEQYF
- | TRBV5-8 | CASSLVKGTLRGANVLTF
many | TRBV24-1 | CATSDIAGGTGELFF
many | TRBV28 | CASSLGRQETQYF
few | TRBV19 | CASRPISGTPTGYGYTF
many | TRBV7-2 | CASSLEQGAPGYTF
few | TRBV7-6 | CASMPPPGTYNEQFF
few | TRBV3-1 | CASTSRGTGSYNEQFF
- | TRBV7-9 | CASSLVTVYNEQFF
many | TRBV7-2 | CASSLGGLEYEQYF
- | TRBV7-9 | CASSFGTGVINEQFF
few | TRBV6-2/TRBV6-3 | CASSYVWTGAYEQYF
- | TRBV28 | CASRGVWTGELFF
few | TRBV3-1 | CASSPQGLVYEQYF
few | TRBV7-2 | CASRSGPAGEKLFF
few | TRBV4-1 | CASSPGGGPDTQYF
few | TRBV4-2 | CASSQARDGGELFF
many | TRBV7-2 | CASSMRRDNQPQHF
- | TRBV29-1 | CSVEWSSGAQYF
- | TRBV6-2/TRBV6-3 | CASISLGQLSYEQYF
- | TRBV6-2/TRBV6-3 | CASKLAGASETQYF
- | TRBV6-6 | CASTTRAGLNTGELFF